This T cell receptor beta chain was captured by sequencing in a study of blood T cell repertoires in COVID-19. The overall study: COVID-19 samples collected from the United States, Italy and Spain covered acute and convalescent phases.

Per the authors' pipeline: Reference gene primer amplification yielded estimated nucleated cell counts. The protocol was immunoSEQ multiplex PCR, while the TCRdb copy is restricted to in-frame clones and leaves out a portion. The DNA was the basis for D and trimming; V, J and clone size are from that table. The repertoire holds 250,000 to 350,000 clones, with about nine tenths as singletons. Participants came from about 23 US areas, aged roughly 18 to 95 years. Two negative PCRs, clearance, or symptom resolution were required of recovered Cohort 3 donors. There are 13 residues in the CDR3. V shed 2 bases and J 6 bases; nucleotides not matched to a gene: 4. Germline values: CDR1 SGHRS, CDR2 YFSETQ.

The sequencing input was PBMCs or T cells enriched from blood (not recorded which). The sequence was obtained from a woman under 30 who had recovered from COVID-19. The rearrangement joins TRBV5-1 to TRBJ2-7; 8 bases agree with TRBD1. The CDR3 DNA sequence: TGCGCCAGCAGCTTCGACAGGGGAGGCGAGCAGTACTTC. The encoded protein is CASSFDRGGEQYF. The whole variable domain, filled in from reference TRBV5-1 and TRBJ2-7, reads KAGVTQTPRYLIKTRGQQVTLSCSPISGHRSVSWYQQTPGQGLQFLFEYFSETQRNKGNFPGRFSGRQFSNSRSEMNVSTLELGDSALYLCASSFDRGGEQYFGPGTRLTVT.